These T cell receptor beta chains were read from a single sample in a study of shared clonotypes between healthy human individuals. Data came from immunoSEQ multiplex PCR; TCRdb stores just in-frame clones and leaves some out. This table holds 2 million to 2.5 million clones, 85% to 95% found once. The sequencing sample was made of naive CD4+ T cells from PBMCs. Receptors were obtained from a man younger than 35 in good health. Some clones in this sample may be carry-over from other donors' samples. Both conserved end residues are part of each CDR3. A D gene is named only where the DNA matches it firmly. The size of a clone is reported for some rows only, either as once, few or many, or as a class for expanded clones.

abundance: -; j_gene: TRBJ1-2; d_gene: TRBD1; v_gene: TRBV18; CDR3nt: TGTGCCAGCTCACCGGAGACAGGGGGTGGCTATGGCTACACCTTC; CDR3aa: CASSPETGGGYGYTF
abundance: -; j_gene: TRBJ2-7; d_gene: -; v_gene: TRBV10-3; CDR3nt: TGTGCCATCAAACCAACAGGGTCAAACGAGCAGTACTTC; CDR3aa: CAIKPTGSNEQYF
abundance: -; j_gene: TRBJ2-1; d_gene: TRBD1; v_gene: TRBV19; CDR3nt: TGTGCCAGCTCGGGACAGCTTTACAATGAGCAGTTCTTC; CDR3aa: CASSGQLYNEQFF
abundance: -; j_gene: TRBJ1-1; d_gene: -; v_gene: TRBV28; CDR3nt: TGTGCCAGCCGACAAGGGGCTGGCGGTATCGGTTTCTTT; CDR3aa: CASRQGAGGIGFF
abundance: -; j_gene: TRBJ2-2; d_gene: TRBD2; v_gene: TRBV9; CDR3nt: TGTGCCAGCAGCGTAGGAAGCGGGAGCAGGGAGCTGTTTTTT; CDR3aa: CASSVGSGSRELFF
abundance: -; j_gene: TRBJ2-4; d_gene: TRBD2; v_gene: TRBV28; CDR3nt: TGTGCCAGCAGCGGACTAGCGGGAGGGCCCTATGCCAAAAACATTCAGTACTTC; CDR3aa: CASSGLAGGPYAKNIQYF
abundance: -; j_gene: TRBJ2-5; d_gene: -; v_gene: TRBV5-1; CDR3nt: TGCGCCAGCAGCTTAAGGGGCCCCTCACGGAACCAAGAGACCCAGTACTTC; CDR3aa: CASSLRGPSRNQETQYF
abundance: -; j_gene: TRBJ1-1; d_gene: -; v_gene: TRBV6-5; CDR3nt: TGTGCCAGCAGTTCCGCTCGCTGGAACACTGAAGCTTTCTTT; CDR3aa: CASSSARWNTEAFF
abundance: once; j_gene: TRBJ1-5; d_gene: TRBD1; v_gene: TRBV6-6; CDR3nt: TGTGCCAGCAGGCCGGGACAGGGGGGTCAGCCCCAGCATTTT; CDR3aa: CASRPGQGGQPQHF
abundance: -; j_gene: TRBJ1-4; d_gene: -; v_gene: TRBV28; CDR3nt: TGTGCCAGCAGTTCCGGACAGCTCACCGAAAAACTGTTTTTT; CDR3aa: CASSSGQLTEKLFF
abundance: -; j_gene: TRBJ1-2; d_gene: TRBD1; v_gene: TRBV7-2; CDR3nt: TGTGCCAGCAGCTTAACGACAGGGGGTCTCTACACCTTC; CDR3aa: CASSLTTGGLYTF
abundance: -; j_gene: TRBJ2-4; d_gene: TRBD1; v_gene: TRBV28; CDR3nt: TGTGCCAGCAGTTCACTTTCAGAGACAGGGTCCAAAAACATTCAGTACTTC; CDR3aa: CASSSLSETGSKNIQYF
abundance: once; j_gene: TRBJ2-1; d_gene: -; v_gene: TRBV7-8; CDR3nt: TGTGCCAGCAGCCTCATAGGGGTTGAAGGTGAGCAGTTCTTC; CDR3aa: CASSLIGVEGEQFF
abundance: -; j_gene: TRBJ2-6; d_gene: -; v_gene: TRBV16; CDR3nt: TGTGCCAGCAGCATGGCCCGCAGGGTTTCTGGGGCCAACGTCCTGACTTTC; CDR3aa: CASSMARRVSGANVLTF
abundance: -; j_gene: TRBJ2-7; d_gene: -; v_gene: TRBV19; CDR3nt: TGTGCCAGTAGTGAGCGCTACGAGCAGTACTTC; CDR3aa: CASSERYEQYF
abundance: -; j_gene: TRBJ2-7; d_gene: TRBD2; v_gene: TRBV2; CDR3nt: TGTGCCAGCAGTCCTAGCGGCCGGAGCTCCTACGAGCAGTACTTC; CDR3aa: CASSPSGRSSYEQYF
abundance: -; j_gene: TRBJ1-4; d_gene: -; v_gene: TRBV5-4; CDR3nt: TGTGCCAGCAGCTCCAATCTAAATGAAAAACTGTTTTTT; CDR3aa: CASSSNLNEKLFF
abundance: -; j_gene: TRBJ1-1; d_gene: -; v_gene: TRBV28; CDR3nt: TGTGCCAGCAGTTTACCTGCTATGAACACTGAAGCTTTCTTT; CDR3aa: CASSLPAMNTEAFF
abundance: -; j_gene: TRBJ1-4; d_gene: -; v_gene: TRBV28; CDR3nt: TGTGCCAGCAGTTTCTTACAGAGCGGAAATGAAAAACTGTTTTTT; CDR3aa: CASSFLQSGNEKLFF
abundance: -; j_gene: TRBJ2-5; d_gene: -; v_gene: TRBV19; CDR3nt: TGTGCCAGTAGCCCAACATGGACCCAAGAGACCCAGTACTTC; CDR3aa: CASSPTWTQETQYF
abundance: -; j_gene: TRBJ2-7; d_gene: -; v_gene: TRBV6-1; CDR3nt: TGTGCCAGCAGTGAAGCAGCCCAGCTTTACTACGAGCAGTACTTC; CDR3aa: CASSEAAQLYYEQYF
abundance: -; j_gene: TRBJ1-2; d_gene: TRBD1; v_gene: TRBV4-3; CDR3nt: TGCGCCAGCAGCCCTCGACAGGGTTCTGGCTACACCTTC; CDR3aa: CASSPRQGSGYTF
abundance: -; j_gene: TRBJ1-4; d_gene: -; v_gene: TRBV5-4; CDR3nt: TGTGCCAGCAGCTATAATGAAAAACTGTTTTTT; CDR3aa: CASSYNEKLFF
abundance: -; j_gene: TRBJ1-5; d_gene: -; v_gene: TRBV7-8; CDR3nt: TGTGCCAGCAGCTTAGACAGGGCGAGCCAGCCCCAGCATTTT; CDR3aa: CASSLDRASQPQHF
abundance: -; j_gene: TRBJ2-7; d_gene: -; v_gene: TRBV13; CDR3nt: TGTGCCAGCAGCTTGGGGAAAGGGGTCGAGCAGTACTTC; CDR3aa: CASSLGKGVEQYF
abundance: once; j_gene: TRBJ2-7; d_gene: TRBD1; v_gene: TRBV5-1; CDR3nt: TGCGCCAGCAGCCGACAGGGCGACGAGCAGTACTTC; CDR3aa: CASSRQGDEQYF
abundance: -; j_gene: TRBJ1-1; d_gene: -; v_gene: TRBV9; CDR3nt: TGTGCCAGCAGCTTCGGGGCGAACACTGAAGCTTTCTTT; CDR3aa: CASSFGANTEAFF
abundance: once; j_gene: TRBJ2-1; d_gene: TRBD1; v_gene: TRBV10-3; CDR3nt: TGTGCCATCAGTGAAGACAGGGAATACTACAATGAGCAGTTCTTC; CDR3aa: CAISEDREYYNEQFF
abundance: -; j_gene: TRBJ2-7; d_gene: TRBD1; v_gene: TRBV6-5; CDR3nt: TGTGCCAGCAGTCGCCTGGACAGGGAAGGACACGAGCAGTACTTC; CDR3aa: CASSRLDREGHEQYF
abundance: -; j_gene: TRBJ1-1; d_gene: -; v_gene: TRBV19; CDR3nt: TGTGCCAGTAGGCCTCGGGGGGACACTGAAGCTTTCTTT; CDR3aa: CASRPRGDTEAFF
abundance: -; j_gene: TRBJ2-3; d_gene: -; v_gene: TRBV7-9; CDR3nt: TGTGCCAGCAGCTTATCCGGGAGCCGCACAGATACGCAGTATTTT; CDR3aa: CASSLSGSRTDTQYF
abundance: -; j_gene: TRBJ2-7; d_gene: TRBD2; v_gene: TRBV7-9; CDR3nt: TGTGCCAGCAGCTTCCCCACTAGCGGGAATACATACGAGCAGTACTTC; CDR3aa: CASSFPTSGNTYEQYF
abundance: -; j_gene: TRBJ2-1; d_gene: TRBD1; v_gene: TRBV6-5; CDR3nt: TGTGCCAGCAGTAAGGGGACAGGTCGAGGAGAGCAGTTCTTC; CDR3aa: CASSKGTGRGEQFF
abundance: -; j_gene: TRBJ2-3; d_gene: TRBD1; v_gene: TRBV5-1; CDR3nt: TGCGCCAGCAGCGGCAGGGGGTCAAACGAGGTTGGCACAGATACGCAGTATTTT; CDR3aa: CASSGRGSNEVGTDTQYF
abundance: -; j_gene: TRBJ1-1; d_gene: TRBD1; v_gene: TRBV28; CDR3nt: TGTGCCAGCAGCAGTTCCGGGACAGTAAGCACTGAAGCTTTCTTT; CDR3aa: CASSSSGTVSTEAFF
abundance: once; j_gene: TRBJ2-1; d_gene: TRBD2; v_gene: TRBV5-1; CDR3nt: TGCGCCAGCAGCTTCGGACTAGCGGGAGGTGCGTCCTACAATGAGCAGTTCTTC; CDR3aa: CASSFGLAGGASYNEQFF
abundance: -; j_gene: TRBJ1-1; d_gene: -; v_gene: TRBV5-1; CDR3nt: TGCGCCAGCAGCTCCCCTTCTGTAGAAGCTTTCTTT; CDR3aa: CASSSPSVEAFF
abundance: -; j_gene: TRBJ2-1; d_gene: TRBD2; v_gene: TRBV5-1; CDR3nt: TGCGCCAGCAGCTTGACTAGCGGGAGTAATGAGCAGTTCTTC; CDR3aa: CASSLTSGSNEQFF
abundance: once; j_gene: TRBJ2-2; d_gene: TRBD2; v_gene: TRBV5-1; CDR3nt: TGCGCCAGCAGCCCCGGGACTAGCGGCGGGGAGCTGTTTTTT; CDR3aa: CASSPGTSGGELFF
abundance: -; j_gene: TRBJ2-3; d_gene: TRBD2; v_gene: TRBV4-2; CDR3nt: TGTGCCAGCAGGGATTTACGGACTAGCGGGAGCACAGATACGCAGTATTTT; CDR3aa: CASRDLRTSGSTDTQYF
abundance: -; j_gene: TRBJ1-5; d_gene: -; v_gene: TRBV21-1; CDR3nt: TGTGCCAGCAGCAAAGGAGACGGAGGCAGGGCTTCACAGCCCCAGCATTTT; CDR3aa: CASSKGDGGRASQPQHF
abundance: -; j_gene: TRBJ2-7; d_gene: -; v_gene: TRBV7-3; CDR3nt: TGTGCCAGCAGCTTAAGAGGCGGTCCCGGCTACGAGCAGTACTTC; CDR3aa: CASSLRGGPGYEQYF
abundance: once; j_gene: TRBJ1-5; d_gene: TRBD1; v_gene: TRBV10-3; CDR3nt: TGTGCCATCAGTGAGTCTAGGACAGGGGGTAATAGCAATCAGCCCCAGCATTTT; CDR3aa: CAISESRTGGNSNQPQHF
abundance: -; j_gene: TRBJ2-3; d_gene: TRBD2; v_gene: TRBV12-5; CDR3nt: TGTGCTAGTGGTAAGGGACTAGCGGGAGTTGATACGCAGTATTTT; CDR3aa: CASGKGLAGVDTQYF
abundance: -; j_gene: TRBJ2-5; d_gene: TRBD2; v_gene: TRBV27; CDR3nt: TGTGCCAGCAGCAGGACTAGCGGGAGGACAGAGACCCAGTACTTC; CDR3aa: CASSRTSGRTETQYF
abundance: -; j_gene: TRBJ1-3; d_gene: -; v_gene: TRBV15; CDR3nt: TGTGCCACCAGCAGAGATCTTCCTTCTACTGGAAACACCATATATTTT; CDR3aa: CATSRDLPSTGNTIYF
abundance: -; j_gene: TRBJ2-1; d_gene: TRBD2; v_gene: TRBV7-6; CDR3nt: TGTGCCAGCAGTACCGGGACTAGCGGCTACAATGAGCAGTTCTTC; CDR3aa: CASSTGTSGYNEQFF
abundance: -; j_gene: TRBJ2-1; d_gene: -; v_gene: TRBV28; CDR3nt: TGTGCCAGCCATCAGGGCCAACGGGGCAATGAGCAGTTCTTC; CDR3aa: CASHQGQRGNEQFF
abundance: once; j_gene: TRBJ2-7; d_gene: -; v_gene: TRBV4-2; CDR3nt: TGTGCCAGCAGCCCCATAGGGGGGGCTAGCCGATCCTACGAGCAGTACTTC; CDR3aa: CASSPIGGASRSYEQYF
abundance: -; j_gene: TRBJ1-2; d_gene: -; v_gene: TRBV6-1; CDR3nt: TGTGCCAGCAGCTCCGGTGAGGGAGGATATGGCTACACCTTC; CDR3aa: CASSSGEGGYGYTF
abundance: -; j_gene: TRBJ2-5; d_gene: -; v_gene: TRBV19; CDR3nt: TGTGCCAGTAGTTCGGGCTCCCTAGGGGAGACCCAGTACTTC; CDR3aa: CASSSGSLGETQYF
abundance: few; j_gene: TRBJ1-4; d_gene: -; v_gene: TRBV7-9; CDR3nt: TGTGCCAGCAGCTTACTACAGTCAACTAATGAAAAACTGTTTTTT; CDR3aa: CASSLLQSTNEKLFF